These T cell receptor beta chains were read from a single sample in a study of shared clonotypes between healthy human individuals. Measured with immunoSEQ multiplex PCR; TCRdb has only the in-frame clones, and not every one. The repertoire consists of some 2,100,000 clones, with about 93% occurring once and the leading ten covering 1.5% to 2%. Sequencing input: naive CD8+ T cells from PBMCs. These receptor sequences come from a man between 18 and 35 years old in good health. Some clones in this sample may be carry-over from other donors' samples. Both conserved end residues are part of each CDR3. The D gene is left open where the match is weak. The listing skips clone size in some rows; elsewhere it reads once, few, many or a size class.

V gene,D gene,clone size,J gene,CDR3 protein,CDR3 DNA
TRBV4-1,TRBD1,.,TRBJ2-7,CASSLRDRAYEQYF,TGCGCCAGCAGCTTGCGGGACAGGGCCTACGAGCAGTACTTC
TRBV2,.,.,TRBJ2-7,CASTLAGISYEQYF,TGTGCCAGCACCCTGGCCGGGATTTCCTACGAGCAGTACTTC
TRBV11-2,.,.,TRBJ2-7,CASTTGGSYEQYF,TGTGCCAGTACGACTGGGGGGTCCTACGAGCAGTACTTC
TRBV7-6,.,.,TRBJ2-3,CASSLAGRDTQYF,TGTGCCAGCAGCTTAGCGGGGAGGGATACGCAGTATTTT
TRBV6-5,.,.,TRBJ1-1,CASSYYGSNTEAFF,TGTGCCAGCAGTTACTACGGGTCGAACACTGAAGCTTTCTTT
TRBV15,TRBD1,once,TRBJ2-7,CATSPPGTGGYEQYF,TGTGCCACCAGCCCCCCGGGGACAGGGGGCTACGAGCAGTACTTC
TRBV10-3,TRBD1,.,TRBJ1-5,CAISDRTGGNQPQHF,TGTGCCATCAGTGACCGGACAGGGGGTAATCAGCCCCAGCATTTT
TRBV6-5,.,.,TRBJ1-4,CASSVTGSTNEKLFF,TGTGCCAGCAGTGTCACAGGCTCAACTAATGAAAAACTGTTTTTT
TRBV10-3,.,few,TRBJ1-1,CAISERLNTEAFF,TGTGCCATCAGTGAGCGGCTGAACACTGAAGCTTTCTTT
TRBV5-1,TRBD2,.,TRBJ2-1,CASSLGLAGAPDEQFF,TGCGCCAGCAGCTTGGGTCTAGCGGGGGCCCCCGATGAGCAGTTCTTC
TRBV7-9,TRBD2,.,TRBJ2-2,CASSFPLAGVNTGELFF,TGTGCCAGCAGCTTCCCTCTAGCGGGGGTCAACACCGGGGAGCTGTTTTTT
TRBV7-3,TRBD2,.,TRBJ2-3,CASSLLPGGLYTQYF,TGTGCCAGCAGCTTACTCCCGGGAGGTTTGTATACGCAGTATTTT
TRBV4-3,TRBD1,.,TRBJ2-1,CASSQDRGKYNEQFF,TGCGCCAGCAGCCAAGACAGGGGGAAGTACAATGAGCAGTTCTTC
TRBV27,TRBD1,.,TRBJ1-2,CASSSQLGGFGYTF,TGTGCCAGCAGCTCCCAACTAGGGGGCTTTGGCTACACCTTC
TRBV5-1,.,.,TRBJ2-2,CASSAVVAGELFF,TGCGCCAGCAGCGCGGTAGTCGCCGGGGAGCTGTTTTTT
TRBV6-5,.,.,TRBJ1-4,CASSLKDGNNEKLFF,TGTGCCAGCAGTCTTAAGGACGGTAATAATGAAAAACTGTTTTTT
TRBV6-6,.,.,TRBJ1-4,CASSPLGRPNEKLFF,TGTGCCAGCAGTCCCCTAGGCCGGCCTAATGAAAAACTGTTTTTT
TRBV6-1,.,.,TRBJ1-2,CASSERASGYGYTF,TGTGCCAGCAGTGAAAGGGCCTCCGGCTATGGCTACACCTTC
TRBV6-1,.,.,TRBJ2-1,CASSEAVLGPYNEQFF,TGTGCCAGCAGTGAAGCAGTACTAGGTCCCTACAATGAGCAGTTCTTC
TRBV7-8,TRBD1,.,TRBJ2-7,CASSLLTGTAYEQYF,TGTGCCAGCAGCTTATTAACCGGGACAGCCTACGAGCAGTACTTC
TRBV7-2,TRBD2,.,TRBJ2-3,CASSLWERLAADTQYF,TGTGCCAGCAGCTTATGGGAGAGGCTAGCGGCAGATACGCAGTATTTT
TRBV2,.,.,TRBJ1-2,CASSQIYPSLNGDYGYTF,TGTGCCAGCAGTCAAATTTATCCCTCTTTGAACGGGGACTATGGCTACACCTTC
TRBV7-9,.,.,TRBJ1-4,CASSPDSWDTNEKLFF,TGTGCCAGCAGCCCCGACTCGTGGGACACTAATGAAAAACTGTTTTTT
TRBV4-1,.,.,TRBJ2-1,CASSQDPPGFSYNEQFF,TGCGCCAGCAGCCAAGATCCCCCGGGATTCTCCTACAATGAGCAGTTCTTC
TRBV6-1,.,few,TRBJ1-1,CASRDSWGTEAFF,TGTGCCAGCAGGGACAGCTGGGGGACTGAAGCTTTCTTT
TRBV10-2,.,.,TRBJ2-5,CASSETSPRLTETQYF,TGCGCCAGCAGTGAGACTTCCCCAAGATTAACTGAGACCCAGTACTTC
TRBV27,.,.,TRBJ2-7,CASSFSVGESSYEQYF,TGTGCCAGCAGTTTCAGCGTCGGCGAATCCTCCTACGAGCAGTACTTC
TRBV2,.,.,TRBJ1-4,CASSWTVPRPNEKLFF,TGTGCCAGCAGTTGGACAGTTCCCCGTCCTAATGAAAAACTGTTTTTT
TRBV27,.,.,TRBJ1-5,CASSPVLRGPQHF,TGTGCCAGCAGTCCCGTGTTAAGAGGGCCCCAGCATTTT